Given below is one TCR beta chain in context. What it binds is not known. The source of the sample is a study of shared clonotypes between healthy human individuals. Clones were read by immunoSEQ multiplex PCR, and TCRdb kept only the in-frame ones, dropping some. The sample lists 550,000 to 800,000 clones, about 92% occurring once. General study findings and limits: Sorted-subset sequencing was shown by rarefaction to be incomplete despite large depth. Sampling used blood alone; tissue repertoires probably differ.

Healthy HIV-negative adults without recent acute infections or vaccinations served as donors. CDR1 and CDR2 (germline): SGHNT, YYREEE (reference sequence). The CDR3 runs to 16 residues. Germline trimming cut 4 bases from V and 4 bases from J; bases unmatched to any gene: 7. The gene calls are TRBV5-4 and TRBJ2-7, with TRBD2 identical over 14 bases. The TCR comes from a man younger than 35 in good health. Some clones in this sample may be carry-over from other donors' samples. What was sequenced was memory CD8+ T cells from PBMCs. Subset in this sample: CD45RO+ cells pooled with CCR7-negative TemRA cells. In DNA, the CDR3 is TGTGCCAGCAGCCCGGGACTAGCGGGAGAAGGGTACGAGCAGTACTTC. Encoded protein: CASSPGLAGEGYEQYF.